This TCR beta chain stems from a study of CD4 T cells in relation to SARS-CoV-2 and coronaviruses. V was shortened by 3 bases and J by 2 bases, with 8 bases between the two germline ends. There are 15 residues in the CDR3. Germline-derived CDR1 and CDR2 are LNHDA and SQIVND (reference sequence). Clones were read by immunoSEQ multiplex PCR, and TCRdb kept only the in-frame ones, dropping some. The repertoire holds 30,000 to 45,000 clones, with 85% to 90% as singletons. This TCR derives from an adult with COVID-19. The chain links TRBV19 to TRBJ2-6; TRBD2 might be the D (5 bases). Sequences were obtained from memory CD4+ T cells from PBMCs. CDR3 nucleotides: TGTGCCAGTAGTATCGCCGGGACTGGGGCCAACGTCCTGACTTTC. Its translation: CASSIAGTGANVLTF.